This T cell receptor beta chain is from a study of early T cells in non-severe SARS-CoV-2 infection. Study-level background: The study sequenced bulk RNA from unsorted whole blood, with chains unpaired. Overall study findings and caveats: Matching against VDJdb likely underestimated virus-specific expansions, favoring anti-spike CD8.

This clonotype was recorded many times. The target antigen is unknown. Unique molecular identifiers were affixed to single, distinct cDNA molecules. Each CDR3 protein is one row after TCRdb ran MiXCR on the 5' RACE reads. The table shows approximately 32,000 distinct CDR3 sequences, with roughly 4.5% occurring only once. Trimming took 5 bases from V and 7 from J, leaving 21 bases between them. Germline lookup yields CDR1 SGHTA and CDR2 FQGTGA. The CDR3 loop spans 15 amino acids. This clonotype was sampled from an adult who was a healthcare worker with PCR-confirmed SARS-CoV-2 infection or an uninfected control (not recorded which). V and J are TRBV7-3 and TRBJ2-7; D could derive from TRBD1 or TRBD2 (5 bases each). The sequencing input was whole blood. This chain's CDR3 is CASSPQSDGTGEQYF. CDR3 bases: TGTGCCAGCAGCCCCCAATCAGACGGGACGGGAGAGCAGTACTTC.